This TCR beta chain was captured by sequencing in a study of T-cell reconstitution after alpha-beta-depleted transplantation in children (dated by TCRdb to 2015 to 2016). Regarding the complete study: Using TCR repertoire profiling, the study followed T-cell immune reconstitution in a quantitative way in children after TCRalphabeta/CD19-depleted allogeneic hematopoietic cell transplantation. Broader findings and caveats from the paper: In some patients, the high TCRbeta diversity seen at day 60 was put down to recipient T cells and intrathymic progenitors that had survived conditioning. The apparently early recovery of alphabetaT-cell counts about two months after transplant reportedly depended on only several hundred rapidly expanded clones that came from non-depleted graft cells. Over the following months the frequencies of hyperexpanded clones went down, and after one year T-cell counts and TCRbeta diversity were mostly credited to newly produced T cells.

Details on this clonotype: Its antigen specificity is not known. Base qualities are not recorded, but no much larger clone differs from it by a single base.

CDR1 SNHLY and CDR2 FYNNEI are derived from the germline V gene. The CDR3 numbers 18 residues from cysteine through phenylalanine. The retained sequence is limited to the CDR3, 54 bases, with the frame set at the first base. V is clipped by 6 bases and J by 1 base, and the sequence between their germline boundaries is 24 bases long. Libraries were prepared through PCR. The run used an Illumina HiSeq 2500. TCR library preparation used molecular barcoding, with unique molecular identifiers applied to normalize quantification of the TCRbeta repertoire. Starting from the raw public reads, TCRdb applied fastp trimming at Q25, assembled clones with MiXCR and retained in-frame beta chains. Rows with one shared CDR3 protein collapse into an entry with the most common genes and DNA. In all, the sample holds hundreds of thousands of distinct CDR3 sequences, and 24% of those were seen once. The ten most abundant clones make up about 5% of the sample.

The treatment or condition label on this specimen signifies: allogeneic hematopoietic cell transplantation with graft depleted of TCRalphabeta T cells and CD19 B cells. The children who served as transplant recipients had been given grafts of TCRalphabeta/CD19-depleted allogeneic hematopoietic cells. The V gene is TRBV2 and the J gene is TRBJ2-5, with a weak D call of TRBD1 (6 bases match). The sequence was collected from a female patient aged 2-10 years who had a stem cell transplant for congenital amegakaryocytic thrombocytopenia, so the T cells may come from the graft donor. The sample consisted of PBMCs, mostly from graft donor cells, taken 360 days after TCRalphabeta/CD19-depleted stem cell transplant. The CDR3 region reads CASSKGSLGHLAQETQYF. The nucleotides are TGTGCCAGCAGCAAAGGTTCTTTGGGACACTTAGCCCAAGAGACCCAGTACTTC.